The 32 T cell receptor beta chains below were found in one sample sequenced in a study of shared clonotypes between healthy human individuals (TCRdb year 2020). The library was generated by the immunoSEQ multiplex PCR assay. In its TCRdb copy, this immuneACCESS table keeps in-frame sequences only and misses some clones. Where compared with another copy, unresolved V genes explain less than half of these, and the others have no known cause. The sample records approximately 700,000 clones, roughly 72% of which are singletons. The biggest ten clones account for roughly 1.9% of the sample. Sequenced material: memory CD4+ T cells sorted from blood. The intended sense of this specimen's cell subset or site label: CD45RA-negative fraction. These receptors were obtained from a woman younger than 45 in good health.

This clone was seen more than once but under ten times. The rearrangement joins TRBV14 to TRBJ2-4; 10 bases are a match to TRBD2. This CDR3 is 17 amino acids long. V lost 5 bases to trimming and J lost 8 bases; unmatched junction nucleotides: 15. Germline assignment: CDR1 SGHDN and CDR2 FVKESK. CDR3 DNA sequence: TGTGCCAGCAGCTTCGGGACTAGCGAAATGGGGGGCGACATTCAGTACTTC. Translating gives CASSFGTSEMGGDIQYF.

The rearrangement uses TRBV5-6 and TRBJ2-6, with TRBD2 matching 8 bases. This CDR3 spans 17 amino acids. The J segment lost 3 bases and the V segment lost 4 bases, leaving 9 bases of the junction unmatched. Germline lookup yields CDR1 SGHDT and CDR2 YYEEEE. CDR3 sequence: CASSPTGGPVGANVLTF. CDR3 bases: TGTGCCAGCAGCCCCACGGGGGGGCCCGTTGGGGCCAACGTCCTGACTTTC.

V usage is TRBV28 and J usage is TRBJ1-2, with 10 bases aligning to TRBD1. This CDR3 is 14 amino acids long. CDR1 is MDHEN and CDR2 is SYDVKM in the germline V gene. V gave up 4 bases and J gave up 6 bases; unmatched junction bases: 5. CDR3 coding DNA: TGTGCCAGCAGTTCGGGACAGGGGAGGAATGGCTACACCTTC. Encoded protein: CASSSGQGRNGYTF.

The V gene is TRBV30, the J gene TRBJ2-1, with D tentatively TRBD1 (6 bases). The CDR3 is 13 residues long. Trimming took off 1 base at V and 7 bases at J, with 11 bases between the two ends. Germline CDR1 and CDR2: GTSNPN and SVGIG (reference sequence). CDR3 sequence reads: CAWSDPRGNEQFF. The CDR3 DNA follows: TGTGCCTGGAGTGACCCCAGGGGTAATGAGCAGTTCTTC.

This clone turned up a few times. The rearrangement joins TRBV5-1 to TRBJ2-2, with D possibly being TRBD2 (6 bases). Trimming pared 0 bases from V and 2 bases from J, leaving 11 bases between. CDR1 is SGHRS, CDR2 YFSETQ, per germline. The CDR3 sequence is 16 residues long. CDR3 protein: CASSLATSPNTGELFF. CDR3 in DNA: TGCGCCAGCAGCTTGGCAACTAGCCCCAACACCGGGGAGCTGTTTTTT. Based on the CDR3 plus reference TRBV5-1 and TRBJ2-2, the full variable domain is KAGVTQTPRYLIKTRGQQVTLSCSPISGHRSVSWYQQTPGQGLQFLFEYFSETQRNKGNFPGRFSGRQFSNSRSEMNVSTLELGDSALYLCASSLATSPNTGELFFGEGSRLTVL.

The J gene is TRBJ2-7, the V gene TRBV30; no clear D gene. The V and J ends lost 3 bases and 12 bases respectively, with 6 bases between them. Per germline, CDR1 GTSNPN and CDR2 SVGIG (reference sequence). This CDR3 comprises 8 residues. The CDR3 loop is CAWSPGYF. DNA for the CDR3: TGTGCCTGGAGCCCAGGGTACTTC. The whole variable domain, remainder taken from reference TRBV30 and TRBJ2-7, is SQTIHQWPATLVQPVGSPLSLECTVEGTSNPNLYWYRQAAGRGLQLLFYSVGIGQISSEVPQNLSASRPQDRQFILSSKKLLLSDSGFYLCAWSPGYFGPGTRLTVT.

This clone was recorded once. This chain uses TRBV2 with TRBJ1-3; perhaps TRBD1 as D (5 bases). This CDR3 contains 15 residues. Germline V gives CDR1 SNHLY, CDR2 FYNNEI. Trimming removed 7 bases at V and 9 bases at J, with 22 bases between. The CDR3 reads CASNAAGNSGGTIYF. CDR3 sequence (DNA): TGTGCCAGCAACGCGGCAGGGAACTCTGGAGGCACCATATATTTT.

The gene calls are TRBV7-8 and TRBJ2-3; TRBD1 matches 10 bases. The V segment lost 4 bases and the J segment 7 bases; nucleotides outside the gene matches: 8. The CDR3 spans 15 residues. CDR1 is SGHVS and CDR2 is FQNEAQ in the germline V gene. The CDR3 region is CASSSAGTGEHTQYF. In DNA, the CDR3 is TGTGCCAGCAGCTCAGCCGGGACAGGGGAACATACGCAGTATTTT.

This clone was picked up a small number of times. The rearrangement joins TRBV7-9 to TRBJ1-2; D gene unclear. Germline lookup yields CDR1 SEHNR and CDR2 FQNEAQ (reference sequence). The CDR3 spans 13 residues. Trimming removed 5 bases from V and 4 bases from J, with 11 bases in between. The CDR3 loop is CASSPSSLYGYTF. The CDR3 coding sequence is TGTGCCAGCAGCCCTAGCAGCCTCTATGGCTACACCTTC.

This clone was seen a few times. The CDR3 DNA is TGTGCCAGCAGGTTTGACAGACTAGGGGACTATGGCTACACCTTC. Residues: CASRFDRLGDYGYTF. The chain employs TRBV6-1 and TRBJ1-2, with D perhaps matching TRBD1 (5 bases). Per the germline V gene, CDR1 is MNHNS and CDR2 is SASEGT. Trimming removed 6 bases at V and 3 bases at J, with 17 bases between. This CDR3 has 15 residues.

J is TRBJ2-5 and V is TRBV7-9, with D possibly being TRBD1 (5 bases). The germline gives CDR1 SEHNR, CDR2 FQNEAQ (reference sequence). V was pared by 5 bases and J by 9 bases, with 16 bases between. The CDR3 sequence is 13 residues long. CDR3 in DNA: TGTGCCAGCAGCCAAGACAGAGTCGAAGCCCAGTACTTC. Protein sequence: CASSQDRVEAQYF.

The V call is TRBV19, the J call TRBJ1-5; D remains ambiguous. V lost 3 bases and J 7 bases, leaving 13 bases between the germline ends. CDR1 is LNHDA and CDR2 is SQIVND in the germline V gene (reference sequence). CDR3 length: 14 residues. As DNA, the CDR3 is TGTGCCAGTAGTATCTTTGGGGTGGGGCAGCCCCAGCATTTT. Amino acids: CASSIFGVGQPQHF.

This chain connects TRBV23-1 to TRBJ1-5, with 11 bases lining up with TRBD1. TRBV23-1 qualifies as an ORF whose function is uncertain. This CDR3 is 16 amino acids long. Germline trimming cut 2 bases from V and 7 bases from J; bases unmatched to any gene: 7. The CDR3: CASSQAGQGARQPQHF. The CDR3 nucleotides read TGCGCCAGCAGTCAAGCTGGACAGGGGGCCCGGCAGCCCCAGCATTTT.

V gene TRBV21-1 combines with J gene TRBJ2-7. TRBV21-1 represents a pseudogene. This CDR3 is 13 amino acids long. CDR3 region: CASSRRNSHEQYF. CDR3 DNA: TGTGCCAGCAGCCGACGAAACTCCCACGAGCAGTACTTC.

This clone has a handful of counts. The sample has other DNA sequences that encode this CDR3 too. The chain recombines TRBV11-3 with TRBJ2-1; 14 bases are a match to TRBD2. The germline V gene has CDR1 SGHNT and CDR2 YENEEA. The trim removed 4 bases at V and 7 bases at J, leaving 3 bases unmatched. The CDR3 spans 15 residues. CDR3 nucleotide sequence: TGTGCCAGCAGCTCGAGGACTAGCGGGAGGAATGAGCAGTTCTTC. Protein sequence: CASSSRTSGRNEQFF.

The rearrangement uses TRBV28 and TRBJ2-3; D may be TRBD2 (6 bases). CDR1 MDHEN and CDR2 SYDVKM come from the germline V gene. V was trimmed by 8 bases and J by 4 bases, leaving 13 bases between them. The CDR3 contains 13 residues. The DNA of the CDR3 is TGTGCCAGCCAGGGAGGCTTGGCAGATACGCAGTATTTT. Its protein product is CASQGGLADTQYF.

The J gene is TRBJ1-2, the V gene TRBV7-8; D remains unclear. The CDR3 spans 15 residues. The germline V gene encodes CDR1 SGHVS and CDR2 FQNEAQ. V was cut by 2 bases and J by 4 bases, with 14 bases left in between. CDR3: CASSLSGQIVYGYTF. CDR3 nucleotide sequence: TGTGCCAGCAGCTTATCTGGGCAGATCGTCTATGGCTACACCTTC.

Turning to this clone: An end of the junction does not agree with germline; a read error may underlie this. V and J are TRBV5-4 and TRBJ1-5; 7 bases agree with TRBD1. The CDR3 spans 15 residues. CDR1 and CDR2 (germline): SGHNT, YYREEE (reference sequence). The CDR3 reads CASSEPGTVNQPQHF. The CDR3 nucleotides are TGCGCCAGCAGCGAACCAGGGACAGTCAATCAGCCCCAGCATTTT. The whole variable domain, filled in from reference TRBV5-4 and TRBJ1-5, reads ETGVTQSPTHLIKTRGQQVTLRCSSQSGHNTVSWYQQALGQGPQFIFQYYREEENGRGNFPPRFSGLQFPNYSSELNVNALELDDSALYLCASSEPGTVNQPQHFGDGTRLSIL.

The V gene is TRBV21-1, the J gene TRBJ2-7; the table's D call, TRBD2, has no DNA check behind it. TRBV21-1 represents a pseudogene. The CDR3 extends over 13 amino acids. As DNA, the CDR3 is TGTGCCAGCAGCAAAAAGCGGGGGAACGAGCAGTACTTC. This translates into CASSKKRGNEQYF.

This clone has ten or more counts. The chain joins TRBV7-8 to TRBJ2-7; perhaps TRBD1 as D (6 bases). CDR3 size: 16 residues. Germline V gene data show CDR1 as SGHVS and CDR2 as FQNEAQ. Trimming took 3 bases from V and 2 from J, leaving 17 bases between them. The CDR3 reads CASSFRQGRETYEQYF. As DNA, the CDR3 is TGTGCCAGCAGCTTTCGTCAGGGGAGAGAAACCTACGAGCAGTACTTC. The entire variable domain, with the rest obtained from reference TRBV7-8 and TRBJ2-7, is as follows: GAGVSQSPRYKVAKRGQDVALRCDPISGHVSLFWYQQALGQGPEFLTYFQNEAQLDKSGLPSDRFFAERPEGSVSTLKIQRTQQEDSAVYLCASSFRQGRETYEQYFGPGTRLTVT.

The chain recombines TRBV28 with TRBJ2-1, with TRBD2 identical over 7 bases. In germline, CDR1 is MDHEN, CDR2 SYDVKM. This CDR3 spans 20 amino acids. V dropped 5 bases and J dropped 8; count of bases not matched to a gene: 27. The DNA for the CDR3 is TGTGCCAGCAGTCCTTCTCGCCCTTTTAGCGGGCGCCCCGAATTCCATGAGCAGTTCTTC. Protein sequence: CASSPSRPFSGRPEFHEQFF.

This clone was recorded at least ten times. The gene calls are TRBV10-2 and TRBJ1-1; weak D call: TRBD1 (6 bases). Germline CDR1 WSHSY, CDR2 SAAADI. This CDR3 is built from 17 residues. With 2 bases removed from V and 4 bases from J, the gap between germline ends came to 20 bases. The DNA for the CDR3 is TGCGCCAGCAGTGAGCATCCCTGGGGGCTAGATAGCACTGAAGCTTTCTTT. Encoded protein: CASSEHPWGLDSTEAFF.

The chain employs TRBV27 and TRBJ1-1; 8 positions agree with TRBD1. The V gene's germline CDR1 is MNHEY and CDR2 SMNVEV (reference sequence). The CDR3 is made up of 18 amino acids. V gave up 2 bases and J gave up 10 bases; unmatched junction bases: 21. For the CDR3, the DNA is TGTGCCAGCAGTTTAGGGGGCGCGTCAGGGGGCCGATATGCCGGAGCTTTCTTT. Amino acid sequence: CASSLGGASGGRYAGAFF.

The chain employs TRBV7-2 and TRBJ2-1; D not certain. The V gene lost 3 bases and the J gene lost 0 bases, with 9 bases spanning the gap. CDR1 and CDR2 from the germline V gene are SGHTA and FQGNSA. This CDR3 has 15 residues. The CDR3 here is CASSFLRSSYNEQFF. The CDR3 DNA sequence: TGTGCCAGCAGCTTTCTTCGGTCCTCCTACAATGAGCAGTTCTTC.

The rearrangement joins TRBV10-3 to TRBJ2-7, with 8 bases fitting TRBD2. CDR3 length: 12 amino acids. The trim removed 8 bases at V and 4 bases at J, leaving 4 bases unmatched. The V gene's germline CDR1 is ENHRY and CDR2 SYGVKD. This CDR3 reads CAIATSGYEQYF. The CDR3 DNA sequence: TGTGCCATCGCAACTAGCGGTTACGAGCAGTACTTC.

The chain combines TRBV30 with TRBJ2-4; D unclear. V was pared by 2 bases and J by 7 bases, with 9 bases between. CDR3 length equals 12 residues. In germline, CDR1 is GTSNPN, CDR2 SVGIG (reference sequence). In DNA form, the CDR3 reads TGTGCCTGGAGTTCCGAAGGGAACATTCAGTACTTC. Its translation: CAWSSEGNIQYF.

The chain couples TRBV4-2 to TRBJ2-1, with D possibly being TRBD2 (6 bases). Germline V CDR1 and CDR2: LGHNA, YNFKEQ. V lost 0 bases and J lost 12, with 12 bases in between. This CDR3 comprises 13 residues. For the CDR3, the DNA is TGTGCCAGCAGCCAAGAAGGGGACTTAGGGCAGTTCTTC. Its translation: CASSQEGDLGQFF.

The CDR3 region is CASSAEVYGYTF. The CDR3 DNA sequence: TGTGCCAGCAGTGCAGAGGTTTATGGCTACACCTTC. The chain carries TRBV2 and TRBJ1-2; D gene uncertain. The V gene lost 4 bases and the J gene lost 5 bases, with 8 bases spanning the gap. In germline, CDR1 is SNHLY, CDR2 FYNNEI. The CDR3 runs to 12 residues.

The genes are TRBV7-2 and TRBJ2-1, with 7 bases aligning to TRBD1. The CDR3 contains 15 residues. Germline-derived CDR1 and CDR2 are SGHTA and FQGNSA. V dropped 1 base and J dropped 12; count of bases not matched to a gene: 12. The CDR3 DNA sequence: TGTGCCAGCAGCTTAGGGACAGGAGCCGTATACAGGCAGTTCTTC. This translates into CASSLGTGAVYRQFF.

V usage is TRBV6-5 and J usage is TRBJ1-5; 7 positions agree with TRBD1. Germline V gene sequence: CDR1 MNHEY, CDR2 SVGAGI. J lost 4 bases, V lost 7 bases, and 10 bases had no gene match. There are 15 residues in the CDR3. The CDR3 DNA sequence: TGTGCCAGCAACGACCGGGACAGCAGAAATCAGCCCCAGCATTTT. This sequence encodes CASNDRDSRNQPQHF.

The chain employs TRBV5-6 and TRBJ2-1, with 7 nucleotides matching TRBD1. Germline assignment: CDR1 SGHDT and CDR2 YYEEEE. The CDR3 contains 16 residues. The V segment lost 2 bases and the J segment 7 bases; nucleotides outside the gene matches: 12. The chain's CDR3 is CASSLRGAGGWNEQFF. In DNA, the CDR3 is TGTGCCAGCAGCTTAAGAGGGGCAGGGGGTTGGAATGAGCAGTTCTTC.

The V call is TRBV11-2, the J call TRBJ2-1; D gene ambiguous. The CDR3 runs 13 residues. Germline V gives CDR1 SGHAT, CDR2 FQNNGV. V gave up 3 bases and J gave up 8 bases, with 11 bases separating them. The CDR3 loop is CASSLGILYEQFF. CDR3 DNA sequence: TGTGCCAGCAGCTTGGGGATCTTGTATGAGCAGTTCTTC.